The rows below give T cell receptor beta chains drawn from one sample of a study of graft-versus-host responses after intestinal transplantation. Sequenced by immunoSEQ multiplex PCR; TCRdb stores in-frame clones only, minus some. The sample shows 110,000 to 150,000 clones, around nine tenths of them seen only once. These receptors' targets are unknown. The sequencing used unstimulated CD4+ T cells sorted from spleen or lymph node cells, collected before intestinal transplant. The receptors originated from a human donor who received an intestinal transplant. The conserved cysteine and the conserved F or W are not part of the CDR3 here. Each record gives: J gene, V gene, CDR3 protein.

>TRBJ2-1|TRBV14
ASRGDSRGNEQF
>TRBJ2-5|TRBV5-1
ASSLAGGEETQY
>TRBJ2-4|TRBV28
ASRGQPLAKNIQY
>TRBJ1-1|TRBV11-3
ASSGGGTEAF
>TRBJ2-7|TRBV6-6
ASSYGGANSYEQY
>TRBJ2-3|TRBV15
ATSSGLAGSDTQY
>TRBJ2-7|TRBV14
ASSPRGRAINEQY
>TRBJ2-2|TRBV6-4
ASSRLAGTTGELF
>TRBJ2-2|TRBV19
ASRPEGGSGELF
>TRBJ2-1|TRBV19
ASSIVAGHYNEQF
>TRBJ2-3|TRBV9
ASSSRGGLESFDTQY
>TRBJ2-7|TRBV6-1
ASRVDRVSYEQY
>TRBJ2-3|TRBV5-8
ASPTGTISTDTQY
>TRBJ1-5|TRBV11-3
ASSPLRQPQH
>TRBJ1-1|TRBV7-3
ASSLTGVPGVTEAF
>NA|TRBV4-2
ASSQDSNRGREQY
>TRBJ2-5|TRBV5-1
ASSAGFDQETQY
>TRBJ2-7|TRBV28
ASHDLLGEQY
>TRBJ2-1|TRBV2
ASSEAPGYNEQF
>TRBJ2-1|TRBV5-4
ASSLRTGGLNEQF
>TRBJ2-7|TRBV5-1
ASSSTSYEQY
>TRBJ1-2|TRBV10-1
ASSEAWAGNYGYT
>TRBJ2-3|TRBV5-6
ASSLGLPSTDTQY
>TRBJ2-1|TRBV5-1
ASSFGQGDYNEQF
>TRBJ1-5|TRBV2
ASNTGAPGPQH
>TRBJ2-7|TRBV11-2
ASSLVDSSYEQY
>NA|TRBV5-1
ASSLGYPSSYEQY
>TRBJ2-5|TRBV19
ASSIESAGGETQY
>TRBJ1-1|TRBV2
ASSELPPEMNTEAF
>TRBJ2-1|TRBV2
ASRTTSGSYNEQF
>TRBJ1-5|TRBV15
ATSRGNRGQNQPQH